The entry that follows covers one T cell receptor (beta chain) sequence. V lost 5 bases and J 1 base, leaving 12 bases between the germline ends. This CDR3 comprises 15 residues. Germline CDR1 and CDR2: KGHSH and LQKENI. This specimen comes from a study of blood T cell repertoires in COVID-19. Sequenced by immunoSEQ multiplex PCR; TCRdb stores in-frame clones only, minus some. The sample has some 130,000 clones, around 84% seen once; the top ten hold approximately 2.4%. This chain joins TRBV18 and TRBJ1-5; D is possibly TRBD1 (6 bases). The sample comprised PBMCs or T cells enriched from blood (not recorded which). This sequence was found in a middle-aged man with acute COVID-19. CDR3 residues: CASSSDSGSNQPQHF. CDR3 nucleotides: TGTGCCAGCTCATCGGACAGTGGGAGCAATCAGCCCCAGCATTTT.